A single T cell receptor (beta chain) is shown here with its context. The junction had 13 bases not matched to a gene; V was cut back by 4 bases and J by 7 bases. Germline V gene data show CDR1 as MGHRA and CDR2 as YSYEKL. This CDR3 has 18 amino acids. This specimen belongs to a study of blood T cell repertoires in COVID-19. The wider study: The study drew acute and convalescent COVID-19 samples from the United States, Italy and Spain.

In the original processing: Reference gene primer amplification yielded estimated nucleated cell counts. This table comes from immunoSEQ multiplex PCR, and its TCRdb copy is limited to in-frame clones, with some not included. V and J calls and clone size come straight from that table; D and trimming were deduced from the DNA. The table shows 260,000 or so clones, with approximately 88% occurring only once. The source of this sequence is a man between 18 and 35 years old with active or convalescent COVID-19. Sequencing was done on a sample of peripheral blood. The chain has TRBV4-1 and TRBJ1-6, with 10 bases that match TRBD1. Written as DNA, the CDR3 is TGCGCCAGCAGCCGCGGGGATGGACAGGGGGTCGGAAATTCACCCCTCCACTTT. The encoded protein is CASSRGDGQGVGNSPLHF.